This T cell receptor (beta chain) was captured in a study of blood T cell repertoires in COVID-19. The wider study: PBMCs, B-cell-depleted T cells, or T cells provided the cDNA or gDNA that made up the material.

Sequencing was performed with immunoSEQ multiplex PCR; in TCRdb, only in-frame clones are kept and a portion is missing. The top ten clones hold 16% of a sample with 50,000 to 60,000 clones, nearly 85% of them seen once. This clone has only a few counts. From germline, CDR1 is MNHEY and CDR2 SVGAGI. V was clipped by 7 bases and J by 6 bases, with 18 bases between them. This CDR3 has 14 amino acids. This sequence joins TRBV6-5 and TRBJ1-1, with D unclear. The receptor was derived from a man in his forties or fifties with acute or convalescent COVID-19. The sequenced sample consisted of peripheral blood. The CDR3: CASISPRGLPEAFF. The CDR3 DNA follows: TGTGCCAGCATCTCACCTAGAGGATTACCTGAAGCTTTCTTT.